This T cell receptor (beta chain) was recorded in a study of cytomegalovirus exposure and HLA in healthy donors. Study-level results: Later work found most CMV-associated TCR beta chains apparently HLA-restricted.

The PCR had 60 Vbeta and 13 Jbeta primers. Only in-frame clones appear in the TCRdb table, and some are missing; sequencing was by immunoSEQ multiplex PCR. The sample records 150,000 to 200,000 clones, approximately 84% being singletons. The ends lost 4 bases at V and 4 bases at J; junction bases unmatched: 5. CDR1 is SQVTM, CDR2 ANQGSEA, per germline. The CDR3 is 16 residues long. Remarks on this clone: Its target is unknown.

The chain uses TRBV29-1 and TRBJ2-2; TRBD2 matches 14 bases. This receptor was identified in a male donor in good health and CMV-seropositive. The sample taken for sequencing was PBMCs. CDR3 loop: CSVVGTSGSGTGELFF. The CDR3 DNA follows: TGCAGCGTTGTGGGGACTAGCGGGAGTGGCACCGGGGAGCTGTTTTTT.